Following are 25 T cell receptor beta chains from one sample sequenced in a study of PD-1 blockade in mismatch repair-deficient tumors. The time point: roughly eleven-day in vitro stimulation with candidate neoantigen peptide 5. Some clones are missing from TCRdb's copy, which holds only in-frame ones; the method was immunoSEQ multiplex PCR. Seen here are about 15,000 clones, under 85% observed once, and the top ten hold over 9.5%. No cognate antigen is known for these TCRs. Sequencing used cells cultured in vitro, obtained from a patient treated with pembrolizumab. Receptor source: an adult with mismatch repair-deficient cancer.

The V and J genes are TRBV27 and TRBJ1-3; D might be TRBD1 (6 bases). The V end lost 0 bases, the J end lost 0 bases, and 6 bases lay between the germline ends. Germline V gene lookup returns CDR1 MNHEY and CDR2 SMNVEV (reference sequence). The CDR3 spans 15 residues. The CDR3 nucleotides read TGTGCCAGCAGTTTATCAGGGGGCTCTGGAAACACCATATATTTT. The encoded protein is CASSLSGGSGNTIYF.

The V gene is TRBV11-3, the J gene TRBJ1-1; TRBD1 agrees at 8 bases. The V and J ends lost 3 bases and 5 bases, in that order; junction bases with no gene match: 2. The CDR3 extends over 13 amino acids. Germline-derived CDR1 and CDR2 are SGHNT and YENEEA. For the CDR3, the DNA is TGTGCCAGCAGCTTCCAGGGGGCGACTGAAGCTTTCTTT. This codes for CASSFQGATEAFF.

This clone was picked up one time. The gene calls are TRBV6-1 and TRBJ2-3; 11 bases agree with TRBD1. V was clipped by 9 bases and J by 1 base; unmatched bases: 6. Germline assignment: CDR1 MNHNS and CDR2 SASEGT. This CDR3 has 15 residues. CDR3 protein: CASAGQGVGTDTQYF. CDR3 in DNA: TGTGCCAGTGCGGGACAGGGGGTGGGCACAGATACGCAGTATTTT.

The rearrangement uses TRBV7-9 and TRBJ2-5, with D maybe TRBD2 (6 bases). V lost 0 bases to trimming and J lost 1 base, with 9 bases between them. CDR3 length: 15 amino acids. Germline CDR1 is SEHNR and CDR2 is FQNEAQ (reference sequence). CDR3 bases: TGTGCCAGCAGCTTAGCTAGCGGAGCCCAAGAGACCCAGTACTTC. The encoded protein is CASSLASGAQETQYF.

The chain couples TRBV27 to TRBJ2-1, with D maybe TRBD2 (7 bases). This CDR3 region has 16 residues. Germline V gene lookup returns CDR1 MNHEY and CDR2 SMNVEV (reference sequence). V was trimmed by 2 bases and J by 1 base, leaving 12 bases between them. CDR3 amino acids: CASSLIGGRSYNEQFF. The CDR3 DNA reads TGTGCCAGCAGTTTAATCGGGGGGCGATCCTACAATGAGCAGTTCTTC.

This clone was counted a single time. This chain links TRBV7-9 with TRBJ1-1; TRBD1 is a possible D gene (6 bases). Germline-derived CDR1 and CDR2 are SEHNR and FQNEAQ (reference sequence). Trimming pared 7 bases from V and 3 bases from J, leaving 12 bases between. This CDR3 is built from 13 residues. As DNA, the CDR3 is TGTGCCAGCAACTTTTACAGGGACACTGAAGCTTTCTTT. This encodes CASNFYRDTEAFF.

The CDR3 is CATSRDGQGMDQPQHF. CDR3 DNA sequence: TGTGCCACCAGCAGAGATGGGCAGGGGATGGATCAGCCCCAGCATTTT. V usage is TRBV15 and J usage is TRBJ1-5; D perhaps matches TRBD1 (6 bases). From germline, CDR1 is LNHNV and CDR2 YYDKDF (reference sequence). This CDR3 region has 16 residues. V lost 0 bases to trimming and J lost 5 bases, with 14 bases between them. Filled out from reference TRBV15 and TRBJ1-5, the complete variable domain reads DAMVIQNPRYQVTQFGKPVTLSCSQTLNHNVMYWYQQKSSQAPKLLFHYYDKDFNNEADTPDNFQSRRPNTSFCFLDIRSPGLGDTAMYLCATSRDGQGMDQPQHFGDGTRLSIL.

The genes are TRBV28 and TRBJ1-2; D not resolved. V gave up 10 bases and J gave up 4 bases, with 22 bases separating them. CDR3 length: 15 amino acids. In germline, CDR1 is MDHEN, CDR2 SYDVKM. CDR3 protein: CATLPYDSMPYGYTF. CDR3 bases: TGTGCCACCCTCCCCTACGATTCCATGCCCTATGGCTACACCTTC.

The gene calls are TRBV7-8 and TRBJ1-2, with D uncertain. The V end lost 1 base, the J end lost 0 bases, and 6 bases lay between the germline ends. The CDR3 length is 14 residues. CDR1 and CDR2 (germline): SGHVS, FQNEAQ. The CDR3: CASSLGPPNYGYTF. The CDR3 coding sequence is TGTGCCAGCAGCTTAGGCCCTCCTAACTATGGCTACACCTTC.

This sequence joins TRBV19 and TRBJ1-2; D remains unclear. Germline-derived CDR1 and CDR2 are LNHDA and SQIVND (reference sequence). CDR3 length: 15 residues. The V end was cut by 0 bases, the J end by 0 bases, with 8 bases between. CDR3 residues: CASSIDPGPNYGYTF. The DNA of the CDR3 is TGTGCCAGTAGTATAGACCCAGGTCCTAACTATGGCTACACCTTC. Based on the CDR3 plus reference TRBV19 and TRBJ1-2, the full variable domain is DGGITQSPKYLFRKEGQNVTLSCEQNLNHDAMYWYRQDPGQGLRLIYYSQIVNDFQKGDIAEGYSVSREKKESFPLTVTSAQKNPTAFYLCASSIDPGPNYGYTFGSGTRLTVV.

The rearrangement links TRBV5-5 to TRBJ1-4; D may be TRBD1 (5 bases). Trimming cost V 4 bases and J 8 bases, with 9 bases left between them. From germline, CDR1 is SGHKS and CDR2 YYEKEE (reference sequence). The CDR3 contains 12 residues. The CDR3 DNA follows: TGTGCCAGCAGCCGGGGGGAGGAAAAACTGTTTTTT. Encoded protein: CASSRGEEKLFF.

The V and J genes are TRBV27 and TRBJ1-2; possibly TRBD1 for D (6 bases). The CDR3 length is 15 residues. V was pared by 6 bases and J by 2 bases, with 16 bases between. CDR1 and CDR2 (germline): MNHEY, SMNVEV (reference sequence). The CDR3, as DNA: TGTGCCAGCAGACCTTGGGACACGGTGAACTATGGCTACACCTTC. Residues: CASRPWDTVNYGYTF.

The J gene is TRBJ2-3, the V gene TRBV29-1; 13 bases are a match to TRBD2. CDR1 is SQVTM, CDR2 ANQGSEA, per germline. J lost 5 bases, V lost 6 bases, and 5 bases had no gene match. The CDR3 loop spans 14 amino acids. In DNA form, the CDR3 reads TGCAGCGTGGCTGGACTAGCGGGAGTAGATACGCAGTATTTT. Translated: CSVAGLAGVDTQYF.

The V gene is TRBV28, the J gene TRBJ2-7; 7 nucleotides agree with TRBD1. CDR3 length: 14 residues. Looked up from germline, CDR1 is MDHEN and CDR2 is SYDVKM. Trimming took 4 bases from V and 7 from J; bases not matched to a gene: 10. CDR3 coding DNA: TGTGCCAGCAGTTCTGGACAGGCCTCAGGGGAGCAGTACTTC. It encodes CASSSGQASGEQYF.

The V call is TRBV9, the J call TRBJ1-4; no firm D call. Germline assignment: CDR1 SGDLS and CDR2 YYNGEE. Trimming took 0 bases from V and 6 from J, leaving 12 bases between them. The CDR3 is made up of 15 amino acids. CDR3 nucleotide sequence: TGTGCCAGCAGCGTAGACCCGGGAACGGATGAAAAACTGTTTTTT. This codes for CASSVDPGTDEKLFF.

CDR3 sequence reads: CASSVVGTGGDEQFF. The CDR3 DNA reads as TGTGCCAGCAGCGTAGTTGGGACAGGGGGGGATGAGCAGTTCTTC. V usage is TRBV9 and J usage is TRBJ2-1; 11 bases match TRBD1. Germline values: CDR1 SGDLS, CDR2 YYNGEE. The CDR3 spans 15 residues. Unmatched junction bases numbered 4, after V lost 0 bases and J lost 8 bases.

The chain recombines TRBV15 with TRBJ2-3; D remains ambiguous. CDR1 and CDR2 from the germline V gene are LNHNV and YYDKDF (reference sequence). This CDR3 region has 14 residues. Trimming pared 3 bases from V and 9 bases from J, leaving 16 bases between. This CDR3 is CATSRELTQQTQYF. DNA of the CDR3: TGTGCCACCAGCAGGGAACTTACACAGCAAACGCAGTATTTT.

There are a few counts of this clone. CDR3 in DNA: TGTGCCAGCAGTGAACCAGGGAAGGAAAAACTGTTTTTT. Translated, it gives CASSEPGKEKLFF. The V gene is TRBV25-1, the J gene TRBJ1-4; perhaps TRBD1 as D (5 bases). The germline V gene encodes CDR1 MGHDK and CDR2 SYGVNS. The germline V and J ends were trimmed by 2 bases and 8 bases, with 9 bases remaining between them. This CDR3 region has 13 residues.

This clone was picked up one time. V and J are TRBV9 and TRBJ2-1; D remains unclear. Trimming shortened V by 2 bases and J by 2 bases, and 5 bases separated the two germline ends. The CDR3 has 13 residues. Germline V gene data show CDR1 as SGDLS and CDR2 as YYNGEE. CDR3 protein: CASSVQTYNEQFF. The CDR3 region has the DNA TGTGCCAGCAGCGTCCAAACCTACAATGAGCAGTTCTTC.

The V call is TRBV19, the J call TRBJ2-7, with a possible D match to TRBD2 (6 bases). The CDR3 loop spans 14 amino acids. Trimming took off 3 bases at V and 3 bases at J, with 12 bases between the two ends. The germline CDR1 and CDR2 sequences are LNHDA and SQIVND (reference sequence). CDR3 bases: TGTGCCAGTAGTATTTTGGGGGGACTCTACGAGCAGTACTTC. Protein product: CASSILGGLYEQYF. Supplemented by reference TRBV19 and TRBJ2-7, the full variable domain reads DGGITQSPKYLFRKEGQNVTLSCEQNLNHDAMYWYRQDPGQGLRLIYYSQIVNDFQKGDIAEGYSVSREKKESFPLTVTSAQKNPTAFYLCASSILGGLYEQYFGPGTRLTVT.

This clone is a singleton in its sample. This chain's CDR3 is CASSSQGLGDTEAFF. The CDR3 region has the DNA TGCGCCAGCAGCTCACAGGGGTTGGGTGACACTGAAGCTTTCTTT. This rearrangement joins TRBV5-1 to TRBJ1-1; TRBD1 aligns across 7 bases. The CDR3 length is 15 residues. After removal of 3 bases from V and 3 bases from J, the junction contained 8 bases not matched to a gene. Germline-derived CDR1 and CDR2 are SGHRS and YFSETQ.

This rearrangement joins TRBV6-1 to TRBJ2-4; TRBD1 is a possible D gene (5 bases). This CDR3 region has 14 residues. The V and J ends lost 8 bases and 3 bases respectively, with 14 bases between them. Per germline, CDR1 MNHNS and CDR2 SASEGT. The CDR3 spells CASRTPLGKNIQYF. The CDR3 DNA sequence: TGTGCCAGCCGGACACCCTTGGGCAAAAACATTCAGTACTTC.

The J gene is TRBJ1-1, the V gene TRBV5-1; 9 bases align to TRBD1. V shed 3 bases, J shed 1 base, and the junction held 7 bases outside the gene matches. Per the germline V gene, CDR1 is SGHRS and CDR2 is YFSETQ. There are 16 residues in the CDR3. The CDR3 is CASSWKQGAENTEAFF. The CDR3 DNA follows: TGCGCCAGCAGCTGGAAACAGGGGGCAGAGAACACTGAAGCTTTCTTT.

The rearrangement links TRBV2 to TRBJ1-2; D may be TRBD1 (5 bases). The CDR3 is made up of 12 amino acids. Germline CDR1 reads SNHLY; CDR2 reads FYNNEI. The V and J ends lost 4 bases and 4 bases respectively, with 7 bases between them. CDR3 protein: CASSGTSYGYTF. The DNA for the CDR3 is TGTGCCAGCAGTGGGACAAGCTATGGCTACACCTTC.

The sample holds a few counts of this clone. The CDR3 sequence is CASSLVGGGTGAMNTEAFF. As DNA, the CDR3 is TGTGCCAGCAGCTTAGTAGGTGGGGGGACAGGGGCTATGAACACTGAAGCTTTCTTT. The chain couples TRBV7-9 to TRBJ1-1; 10 bases are shared with TRBD1. This CDR3 is built from 19 residues. Germline CDR1 SEHNR, CDR2 FQNEAQ (reference sequence). The V and J ends lost 1 base and 0 bases, in that order; junction bases with no gene match: 11.